Shown below are 2 T cell receptor beta chains from a single sample sequenced in a study of control samples from healthy donors and cancer patients. The repertoire was sequenced with immunoSEQ multiplex PCR; TCRdb's copy has only in-frame clones and lacks some. The data contain 150,000 to 170,000 clones, about 94% of them singletons. The sequencing sample was made of blood. The receptors derive from a man aged 35 to 55 in good health.

V is TRBV25-1 and J is TRBJ1-2; D remains ambiguous. The germline V gene encodes CDR1 MGHDK and CDR2 SYGVNS. CDR3 size: 13 residues. Trimming took 4 bases from V and 4 from J, leaving 10 bases between them. The chain's CDR3 is CASSGTALYGYTF. The CDR3 coding sequence is TGTGCCAGCAGTGGTACAGCTCTCTATGGCTACACCTTC.

This sequence joins TRBV6-2 or TRBV6-3 and TRBJ1-4; tentatively, D is TRBD1 (5 bases). Germline loops: CDR1 MNHEY, CDR2 SVGEGT. Trimming cost V 2 bases and J 5 bases, with 9 bases left between them. CDR3 size: 14 residues. Here the CDR3 DNA reads TGTGCCAGCAGTTACGGGGACGGAAATGAAAAACTGTTTTTT. Its translation is CASSYGDGNEKLFF.